This T cell receptor (beta chain) was retrieved from a study of T-cell reconstitution after alpha-beta-depleted transplantation in children. Study-wide results and limits: Surviving recipient T cells and thymic progenitors produced the high day-60 TCRbeta diversity seen in some patients. The authors attributed T-cell counts and diversity one year after transplant mostly to newly produced T cells. Expanded graft clones numbering several hundred reportedly gave rise to alpha-beta T cells about two months after transplant.

TCRbeta library construction was performed incorporating unique molecular identifiers. Each CDR3 protein is one row after TCRdb ran MiXCR on the PCR reads. In the table there are hundreds of thousands of distinct CDR3 sequences, approximately 14% of which are singletons. V lost 6 bases and J lost 2, with 13 bases in between. The CDR3 consists of 15 residues. Many counts were recorded for this clonotype. Its antigen is not known. Sequencing was performed on PBMCs, taken before TCRalphabeta/CD19-depleted stem cell transplant. The clonotype was recovered from a girl aged 2 to 10 with congenital amegakaryocytic thrombocytopenia, due to receive a stem cell transplant. J is TRBJ1-4 and V is TRBV12-3 or TRBV12-4; D gene unclear. CDR3 amino acids: CASSTLGSTNEKLFF. CDR3 DNA sequence: TGTGCCAGCAGCACCCTAGGGTCCACTAATGAAAAACTGTTTTTT.